Shown below are 13 T cell receptor beta chains from a single sample sequenced in a study of T cells in Graves' hyperthyroidism and ophthalmopathy. Template material for amplifying TCR beta CDR3 regions consisted of RNA transcripts. With the HTBI primer set, the TCR CDR3 went through a first round of RT-PCR. Using its own MiXCR run on the multiplex PCR reads, TCRdb lists one record per CDR3 protein. This table has under 350,000 distinct CDR3 sequences, around a sixth appearing once. Sequencing input: blood. These receptors were obtained from a woman between 45 and 60 years old with Graves' hyperthyroidism.

This clonotype was counted only a few times. The chain employs TRBV6-1 and TRBJ2-2; TRBD2 is a possible D gene (5 bases). This CDR3 is 15 amino acids long. V lost 7 bases to trimming and J lost 1 base, with 13 bases between them. Germline CDR1 is MNHNS and CDR2 is SASEGT. The CDR3: CASTAYGENTGELFF. The DNA of the CDR3 is TGTGCCAGCACCGCCTACGGGGAGAACACCGGGGAGCTGTTTTTT.

This clonotype was observed a few times. The chain employs TRBV28 and TRBJ1-3; D possibly corresponds to TRBD1 (6 bases). CDR1 and CDR2 from the germline V gene are MDHEN and SYDVKM. This CDR3 contains 16 residues. The ends were cut back, 5 bases at V and 5 bases at J, with 19 bases in the middle. CDR3: CASSRILQGIRNTIYF. The CDR3 nucleotides read TGTGCCAGCAGTCGAATACTACAGGGTATAAGAAACACCATATATTTT. Full variable domain (remainder filled in from reference TRBV28 and TRBJ1-3): DVKVTQSSRYLVKRTGEKVFLECVQDMDHENMFWYRQDPGLGLRLIYFSYDVKMKEKGDIPEGYSVSREKKERFSLILESASTNQTSMYLCASSRILQGIRNTIYFGEGSWLTVV.

This clonotype was seen repeatedly, ten times or more. The rearrangement uses TRBV12-3 or TRBV12-4 and TRBJ1-6; possible D gene TRBD1, 5 bases. V was cut by 2 bases and J by 10 bases, with 15 bases left in between. The CDR3 extends over 15 amino acids. The CDR3 loop is CASSLNPGIGSPLHF. CDR3 coding DNA: TGTGCCAGCAGTTTAAATCCAGGGATTGGGTCACCCCTCCACTTT.

In its sample, this clonotype was seen many times. The chain carries TRBV6-1 and TRBJ1-1; D is unresolved. The V gene lost 2 bases and the J gene lost 11 bases, with 21 bases spanning the gap. CDR1 is MNHNS and CDR2 is SASEGT in the germline V gene. The CDR3 has 15 amino acids. The chain's CDR3 is CASSEFTPGTGDAFF. The CDR3 nucleotides are TGTGCCAGCAGTGAATTTACCCCTGGAACCGGGGATGCTTTCTTT.

This clonotype was seen ten or more times. The J gene is TRBJ1-1, the V gene TRBV10-3; no clear D gene. Trimming removed 3 bases at V and 5 bases at J, with 10 bases between. Germline V CDR1 and CDR2: ENHRY, SYGVKD. This CDR3 is built from 13 residues. The CDR3 reads CAISDETQTEAFF. In DNA, the CDR3 is TGTGCCATCAGTGACGAGACGCAGACTGAAGCTTTCTTT.

This rearrangement joins TRBV20-1 to TRBJ1-1, with a weak D call TRBD1 (5 bases). V was cut by 5 bases and J by 4 bases, with 17 bases left in between. CDR3 size: 14 residues. The germline V gene encodes CDR1 DFQATT and CDR2 SNEGSKA (reference sequence). CDR3 sequence (DNA): TGCAGTGCTTTCCTGAGGGGTGAGGTCACTGAAGCTTTCTTT. Translating gives CSAFLRGEVTEAFF.

At least ten counts were recorded for this clonotype. The junction and the germline gene differ at one end; a read error may be behind it. The chain has TRBV5-1 and TRBJ2-3; D is ambiguous. CDR1 is SGHRS, CDR2 YFSETQ, per germline. The CDR3 has 15 residues. The CDR3 DNA reads TGTGCCAGCAGCTTAGGCGGCACTTCCACAGATACGCAGTATTTT. Protein product: CASSLGGTSTDTQYF.

This clonotype was detected only a few times. The chain combines TRBV9 with TRBJ2-3, with D perhaps TRBD2 (5 bases). Germline lookup yields CDR1 SGDLS and CDR2 YYNGEE. This CDR3 comprises 14 residues. V lost 3 bases to trimming and J lost 2 bases, with 10 bases between them. The CDR3 DNA reads as TGTGCCAGCAGCGACGCGGACTCCACAGATACGCAGTATTTT. Encoded protein: CASSDADSTDTQYF. The full variable domain, its missing parts supplied by reference TRBV9 and TRBJ2-3, is DSGVTQTPKHLITATGQRVTLRCSPRSGDLSVYWYQQSLDQGLQFLIQYYNGEERAKGNILERFSAQQFPDLHSELNLSSLELGDSALYFCASSDADSTDTQYFGPGTRLTVL.

In nucleotides, the CDR3 is TGTGCCAGCTCACCCCCGGAGGGACAGATCTTCGCAACTAATGAAAAACTGTTTTTT. This codes for CASSPPEGQIFATNEKLFF. The chain couples TRBV18 to TRBJ1-4; 7 bases map to TRBD1. Trimming removed 3 bases from V and 0 bases from J; junction bases left unmatched: 13. CDR1 is KGHSH, CDR2 LQKENI, per germline. The CDR3 covers 19 residues. The whole variable domain, filled in from reference TRBV18 and TRBJ1-4, reads NAGVMQNPRHLVRRRGQEARLRCSPMKGHSHVYWYRQLPEEGLKFMVYLQKENIIDESGMPKERFSAEFPKEGPSILRIQQVVRGDSAAYFCASSPPEGQIFATNEKLFFGSGTQLSVL.

This clonotype was counted many times. The rearrangement links TRBV28 to TRBJ2-3; D gene unclear. CDR1 and CDR2 (germline): MDHEN, SYDVKM. The V end lost 5 bases, the J end lost 6 bases, and 9 bases lay between the germline ends. CDR3 length: 12 amino acids. The CDR3, as DNA: TGTGCCAGCAGTGGAAAGTTGGATACGCAGTATTTT. As protein: CASSGKLDTQYF.

This clonotype was found many times. V is TRBV6-1 and J is TRBJ1-1; D is possibly TRBD1 (5 bases). CDR1 MNHNS and CDR2 SASEGT come from the germline V gene. Trimming pared 6 bases from V and 0 bases from J, leaving 11 bases between. The CDR3 is 14 amino acids. This chain's CDR3 is CASSLGRLNTEAFF. The DNA for the CDR3 is TGTGCCAGCAGCTTGGGACGGCTGAACACTGAAGCTTTCTTT.

This clonotype occurred a few times. The chain has TRBV18 and TRBJ2-7, with 7 bases lining up with TRBD1. V dropped 2 bases and J dropped 4; count of bases not matched to a gene: 5. Germline CDR1 KGHSH, CDR2 LQKENI. CDR3 length: 14 amino acids. The CDR3 bases are TGTGCCAGCTCACCAAACGACAGGGCTTACGAGCAGTACTTC. Translated, it gives CASSPNDRAYEQYF.

This clonotype was observed at least ten times. CDR3 sequence reads: CASSVRTSGGASNEQFF. The DNA for the CDR3 is TGCGCCAGCAGCGTAAGGACTAGCGGGGGGGCCTCCAATGAGCAGTTCTTC. The chain combines TRBV5-1 with TRBJ2-1; TRBD2 agrees at 15 bases. CDR3 size: 17 residues. CDR1 SGHRS and CDR2 YFSETQ come from the germline V gene. Trimming cost V 4 bases and J 6 bases; bases outside gene matches: 8.